A single T cell receptor beta chain is shown here with its context. The record originates from a study of CD8 T cells in ankylosing spondylitis. Germline CDR1 and CDR2: LGHDT and YNNKEL (reference sequence). V lost 5 bases to trimming and J lost 5 bases, with 15 bases between them. This CDR3 is 15 amino acids long. TCRdb used MiXCR to reprocess the 5' RACE reads, holding one entry per CDR3 protein. The top ten hold 7.8% of the sample, which has roughly 260,000 distinct CDR3 sequences, 20% seen once. The clonotype originates from a male donor with ankylosing spondylitis or in good health (not recorded which). The sample comprised blood, either unsorted or a sorted T cell fraction (not recorded which). The gene calls are TRBV3-1 and TRBJ2-2, with a weak D call TRBD2 (7 bases). As DNA, the CDR3 is TGTGCCAGCAGCGATTCGGGGGGCTGGACCGGGGAGCTGTTTTTT. It is translated as CASSDSGGWTGELFF.